This TCR beta chain was sequenced in a study of cytomegalovirus exposure and HLA in healthy donors. Broader study findings: Previous analysis showed most TCR beta V segments were productive about 87% or about 30% of the time. Follow-up analysis later connected one missense variant in DCLRE1C with trimming of TCR beta V- and J-genes.

Primers: 60 Vbeta forward and 13 Jbeta reverse. Method: immunoSEQ multiplex PCR; TCRdb's copy keeps in-frame clones and lacks some. The sample has about 250,000 clones, over 75% seen once. Details on this clone: Its antigen is undetermined.

There are 16 residues in the CDR3. V lost 5 bases and J lost 4, with 17 bases in between. Germline-derived CDR1 and CDR2 are SGHAT and FQNNGV. The genes are TRBV11-2 and TRBJ1-4; maybe TRBD1 (5 bases). The sequenced sample was PBMCs. The receptor comes from a boy between 10 and 17 years old in good health and CMV-seronegative. The CDR3 DNA reads TGTGCCAGCAGCCTAGGGTGGCAGGGCCTTAATGAAAAACTGTTTTTT. Its protein product is CASSLGWQGLNEKLFF. Drawing the rest from reference TRBV11-2 and TRBJ1-4, the complete variable domain is EAGVAQSPRYKIIEKRQSVAFWCNPISGHATLYWYQQILGQGPKLLIQFQNNGVVDDSQLPKDRFSAERLKGVDSTLKIQPAKLEDSAVYLCASSLGWQGLNEKLFFGSGTQLSVL.